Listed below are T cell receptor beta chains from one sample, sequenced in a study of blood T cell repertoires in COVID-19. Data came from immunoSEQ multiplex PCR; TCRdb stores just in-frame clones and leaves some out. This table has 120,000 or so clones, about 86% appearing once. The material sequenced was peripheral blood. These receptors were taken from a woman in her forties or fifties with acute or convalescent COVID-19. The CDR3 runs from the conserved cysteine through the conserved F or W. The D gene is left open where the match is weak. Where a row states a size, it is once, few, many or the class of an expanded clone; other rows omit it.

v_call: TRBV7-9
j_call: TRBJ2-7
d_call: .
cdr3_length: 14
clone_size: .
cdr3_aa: CASSQQGPTYEQYF
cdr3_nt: TGTGCCAGCAGCCAACAGGGACCCACCTACGAGCAGTACTTC

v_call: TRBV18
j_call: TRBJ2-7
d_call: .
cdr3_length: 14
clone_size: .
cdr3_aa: CASSPGTGMGEQYF
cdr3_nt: TGTGCCAGCTCACCTGGTACAGGCATGGGCGAGCAGTACTTC

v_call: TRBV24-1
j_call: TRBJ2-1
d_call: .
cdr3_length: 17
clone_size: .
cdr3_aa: CATSDLQAGEGYNEQFF
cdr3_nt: TGTGCCACCAGTGATTTGCAAGCAGGGGAGGGCTACAATGAGCAGTTCTTC

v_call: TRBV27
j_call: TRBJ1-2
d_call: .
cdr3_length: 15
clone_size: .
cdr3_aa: CASSPNPGVLNGYTF
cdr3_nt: TGTGCCAGCAGTCCGAACCCAGGGGTTTTGAATGGCTACACCTTC

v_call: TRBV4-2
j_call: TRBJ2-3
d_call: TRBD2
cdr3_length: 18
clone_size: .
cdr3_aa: CASSQSISGTSATDTQYF
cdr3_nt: TGTGCCAGCAGCCAATCCATCTCCGGGACTAGCGCCACAGATACGCAGTATTTT

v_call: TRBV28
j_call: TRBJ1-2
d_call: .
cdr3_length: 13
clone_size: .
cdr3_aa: CASSSTREYSYTF
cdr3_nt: TGTGCCAGCAGCTCTACCAGGGAATACAGCTACACCTTC

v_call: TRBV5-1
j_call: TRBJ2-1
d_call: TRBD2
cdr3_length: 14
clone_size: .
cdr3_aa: CASSSGLGPVEQFF
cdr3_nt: TGCGCCAGCAGCTCCGGACTAGGGCCGGTGGAGCAGTTCTTC

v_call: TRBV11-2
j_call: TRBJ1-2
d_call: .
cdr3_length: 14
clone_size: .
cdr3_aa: CASSLAGRAYGYTF
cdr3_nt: TGTGCCAGCAGCTTAGCAGGGAGGGCCTATGGCTACACCTTC

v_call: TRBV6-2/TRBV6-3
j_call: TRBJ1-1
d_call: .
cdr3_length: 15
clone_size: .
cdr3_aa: CASSYSIQGSTEAFF
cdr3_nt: TGTGCCAGCAGTTACTCGATACAGGGAAGCACTGAAGCTTTCTTT

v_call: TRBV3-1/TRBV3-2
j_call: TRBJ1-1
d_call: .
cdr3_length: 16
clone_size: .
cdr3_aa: CASSQDIAPPNTEAFF
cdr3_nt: TGTGCCAGCAGCCAAGATATAGCCCCTCCGAACACTGAAGCTTTCTTT

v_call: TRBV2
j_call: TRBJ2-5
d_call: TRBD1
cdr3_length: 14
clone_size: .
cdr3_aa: CASKDTGGRETQYF
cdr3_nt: TGTGCCAGCAAGGACACAGGGGGCCGAGAGACCCAGTACTTC

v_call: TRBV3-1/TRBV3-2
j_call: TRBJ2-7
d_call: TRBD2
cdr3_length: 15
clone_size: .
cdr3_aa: CASSPQGLAAYEQYF
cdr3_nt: TGTGCCAGCAGTCCTCAAGGACTAGCGGCCTACGAGCAGTACTTC

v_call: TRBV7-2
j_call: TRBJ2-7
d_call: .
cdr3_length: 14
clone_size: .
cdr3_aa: CASSSQGLGLEQYF
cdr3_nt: TGTGCCAGCAGCTCCCAGGGTCTGGGCCTCGAGCAGTACTTC

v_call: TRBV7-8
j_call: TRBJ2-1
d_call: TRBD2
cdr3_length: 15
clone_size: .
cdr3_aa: CASSLTGGLVNEQFF
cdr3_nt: TGTGCCAGCAGCTTAACGGGGGGGCTAGTAAATGAGCAGTTCTTC

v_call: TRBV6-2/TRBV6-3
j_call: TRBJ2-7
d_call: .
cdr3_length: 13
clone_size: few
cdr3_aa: CASSYDYSYEQYF
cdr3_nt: TGTGCCAGCAGTTACGACTACTCCTACGAGCAGTACTTC

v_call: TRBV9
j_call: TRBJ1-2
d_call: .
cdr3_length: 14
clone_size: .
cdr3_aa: CASSVDNSNYGYTF
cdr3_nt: TGTGCCAGCAGCGTAGACAATTCAAACTATGGCTACACCTTC

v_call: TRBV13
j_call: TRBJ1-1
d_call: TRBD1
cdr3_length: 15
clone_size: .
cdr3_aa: CASSYRGAGLTEAFF
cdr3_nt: TGTGCCAGCAGCTACAGGGGAGCGGGTCTGACTGAAGCTTTCTTT

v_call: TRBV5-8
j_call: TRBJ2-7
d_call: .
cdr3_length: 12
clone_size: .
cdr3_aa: CASSLQGYEQYF
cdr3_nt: TGTGCCAGCAGCTTACAGGGCTACGAGCAGTACTTC

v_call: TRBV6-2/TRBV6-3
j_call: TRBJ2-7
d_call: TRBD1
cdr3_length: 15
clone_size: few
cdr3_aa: CASSPTGQGAYEQYF
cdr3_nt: TGTGCCAGCAGTCCCACCGGACAGGGGGCCTACGAGCAGTACTTC

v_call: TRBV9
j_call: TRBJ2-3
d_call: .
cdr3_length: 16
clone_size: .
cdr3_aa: CASSLQGRVGTDTQYF
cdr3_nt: TGTGCCAGCTCTCTCCAGGGGAGGGTAGGCACAGATACGCAGTATTTT

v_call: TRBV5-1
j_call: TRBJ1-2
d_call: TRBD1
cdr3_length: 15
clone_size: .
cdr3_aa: CASSQPGQSRGGYTF
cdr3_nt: TGCGCCAGCAGCCAACCGGGACAGTCTAGGGGTGGCTACACCTTC

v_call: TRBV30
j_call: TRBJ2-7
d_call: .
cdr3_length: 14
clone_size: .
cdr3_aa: CAWGKGVASYEQYF
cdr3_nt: TGTGCCTGGGGAAAGGGGGTCGCCTCCTACGAGCAGTACTTC

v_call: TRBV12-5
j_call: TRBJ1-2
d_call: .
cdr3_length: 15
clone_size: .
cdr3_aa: CASGLTDRDFLGYTF
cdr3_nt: TGTGCTAGTGGTTTGACTGACCGGGATTTTCTAGGCTACACCTTC

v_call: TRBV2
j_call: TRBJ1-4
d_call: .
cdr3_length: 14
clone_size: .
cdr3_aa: CASNRGAEGEKLFF
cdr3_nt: TGTGCCAGCAATCGGGGGGCTGAAGGGGAAAAACTGTTTTTT

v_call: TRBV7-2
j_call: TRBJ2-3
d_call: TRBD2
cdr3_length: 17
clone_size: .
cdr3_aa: CASSLRGGLPSTDTQYF
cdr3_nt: TGTGCCAGCAGCTTACGGGGGGGACTACCGAGCACAGATACGCAGTATTTT

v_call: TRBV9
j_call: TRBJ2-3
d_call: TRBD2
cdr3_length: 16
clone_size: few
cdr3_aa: CASSVVHSGGTDTQYF
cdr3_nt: TGTGCCAGCAGCGTAGTCCATAGCGGGGGTACAGATACGCAGTATTTT

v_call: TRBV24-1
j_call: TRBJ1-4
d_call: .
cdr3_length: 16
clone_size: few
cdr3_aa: CATSDLHRATNEKLFF
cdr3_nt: TGTGCCACCAGTGATTTGCACAGGGCAACTAATGAAAAACTGTTTTTT

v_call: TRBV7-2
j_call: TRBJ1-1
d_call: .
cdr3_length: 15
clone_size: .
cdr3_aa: CASSLGSWGGTEAFF
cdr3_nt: TGTGCCAGCAGCTTAGGGTCCTGGGGGGGCACTGAAGCTTTCTTT

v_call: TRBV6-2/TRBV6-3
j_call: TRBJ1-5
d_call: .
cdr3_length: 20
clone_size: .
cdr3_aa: CASSGHRRSKSEYSNQPQHF
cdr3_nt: TGTGCCAGCAGCGGTCACAGGAGAAGTAAAAGTGAGTATAGCAATCAGCCCCAGCATTTT

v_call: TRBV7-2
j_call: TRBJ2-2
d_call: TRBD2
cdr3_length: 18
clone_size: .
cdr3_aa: CASSPRTSGGAGTGELFF
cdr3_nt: TGTGCCAGCAGCCCCCGGACTAGCGGGGGGGCAGGCACCGGGGAGCTGTTTTTT

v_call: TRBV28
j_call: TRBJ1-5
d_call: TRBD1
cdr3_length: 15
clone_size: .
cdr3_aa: CASTRQGNSNQPQHF
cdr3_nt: TGTGCCAGCACTCGACAGGGGAATAGCAATCAGCCCCAGCATTTT

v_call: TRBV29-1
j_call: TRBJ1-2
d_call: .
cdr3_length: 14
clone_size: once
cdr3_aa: CSVEDSPPNYGYTF
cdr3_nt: TGCAGCGTTGAAGACAGTCCCCCTAACTATGGCTACACCTTC

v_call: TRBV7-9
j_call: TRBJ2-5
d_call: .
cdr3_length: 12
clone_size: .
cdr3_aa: CASSSVQETQYF
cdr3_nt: TGTGCCAGCAGCTCGGTTCAAGAGACCCAGTACTTC

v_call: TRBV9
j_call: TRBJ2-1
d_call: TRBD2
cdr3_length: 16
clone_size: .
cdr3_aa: CASSPIAGGLVNEQFF
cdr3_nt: TGTGCCAGCAGCCCGATAGCGGGAGGGTTGGTAAATGAGCAGTTCTTC

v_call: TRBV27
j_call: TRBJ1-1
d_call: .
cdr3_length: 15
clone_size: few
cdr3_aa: CASSLQAPMNTEAFF
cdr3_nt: TGTGCCAGCAGTTTACAAGCGCCTATGAACACTGAAGCTTTCTTT

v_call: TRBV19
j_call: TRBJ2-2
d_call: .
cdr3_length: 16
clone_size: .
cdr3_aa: CASSAHRAMDTGELFF
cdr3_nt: TGTGCCAGTAGTGCCCACAGGGCTATGGACACCGGGGAGCTGTTTTTT

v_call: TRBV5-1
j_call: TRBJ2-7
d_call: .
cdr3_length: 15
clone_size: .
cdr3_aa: CASSLVAGDSYEQYF
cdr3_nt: TGCGCCAGCAGCTTGGTGGCAGGGGACTCCTACGAGCAGTACTTC

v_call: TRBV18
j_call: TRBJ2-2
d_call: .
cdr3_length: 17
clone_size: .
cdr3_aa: CASSPPKGERGTGELFF
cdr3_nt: TGTGCCAGCTCACCACCGAAAGGGGAAAGAGGAACCGGGGAGCTGTTTTTT

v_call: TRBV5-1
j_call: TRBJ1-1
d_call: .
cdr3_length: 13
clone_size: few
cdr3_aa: CASSWMGGDEAFF
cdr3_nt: TGCGCCAGCAGCTGGATGGGGGGAGATGAAGCTTTCTTT

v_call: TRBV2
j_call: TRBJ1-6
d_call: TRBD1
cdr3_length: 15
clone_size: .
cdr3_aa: CASSPDGQGDSPLHF
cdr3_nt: TGTGCCAGCAGTCCTGACGGACAGGGAGATTCACCCCTCCACTTT

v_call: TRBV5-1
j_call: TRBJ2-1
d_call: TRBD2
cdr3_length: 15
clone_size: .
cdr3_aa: CASSQTSGIYNEQFF
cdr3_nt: TGCGCCAGCAGCCAAACTAGCGGGATCTACAATGAGCAGTTCTTC

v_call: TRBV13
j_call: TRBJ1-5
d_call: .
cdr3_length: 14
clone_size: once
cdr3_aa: CASSPTGFKQPQHF
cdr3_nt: TGTGCCAGCAGCCCAACAGGGTTTAAACAGCCCCAGCATTTT

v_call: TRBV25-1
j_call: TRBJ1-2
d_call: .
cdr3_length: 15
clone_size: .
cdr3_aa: CASSEWVDGVYGYTF
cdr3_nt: TGTGCCAGCAGTGAATGGGTAGACGGAGTCTATGGCTACACCTTC

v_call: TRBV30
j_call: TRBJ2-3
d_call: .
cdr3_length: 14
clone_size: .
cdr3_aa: CAWRRERNTDTQYF
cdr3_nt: TGTGCCTGGAGGAGGGAAAGAAACACAGATACGCAGTATTTT

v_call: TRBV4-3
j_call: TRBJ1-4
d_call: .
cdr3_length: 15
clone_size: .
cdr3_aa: CASSPPGLTNEKLFF
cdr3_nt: TGCGCCAGCAGCCCACCAGGGCTGACGAATGAAAAACTGTTTTTT

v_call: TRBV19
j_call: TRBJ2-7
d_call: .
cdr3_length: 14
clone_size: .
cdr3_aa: CASSITVSRDEQYF
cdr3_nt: TGTGCCAGTAGTATAACGGTTTCGAGGGACGAGCAGTACTTC

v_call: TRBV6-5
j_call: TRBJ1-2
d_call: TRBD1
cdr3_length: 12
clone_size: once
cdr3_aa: CASSYRGHGYTF
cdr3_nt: TGTGCCAGCAGTTACAGGGGGCATGGCTACACCTTC

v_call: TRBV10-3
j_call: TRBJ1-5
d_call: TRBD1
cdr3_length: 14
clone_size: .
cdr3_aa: CATQTGVSNQPQHF
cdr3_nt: TGTGCCACCCAGACAGGGGTGAGCAATCAGCCCCAGCATTTT

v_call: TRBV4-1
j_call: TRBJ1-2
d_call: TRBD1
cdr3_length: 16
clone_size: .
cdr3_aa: CASSQGDRVAGYGYTF
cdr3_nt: TGCGCCAGCAGCCAAGGCGACAGGGTTGCGGGCTATGGCTACACCTTC